This TCR beta chain is from a study of T-cell reconstitution after alpha-beta-depleted transplantation in children. The library targeted TCRbeta and was prepared with unique molecular identifiers. TCRdb reanalysed the PCR reads using MiXCR and keeps one entry per CDR3 protein. The data contain 400,000 to 500,000 distinct CDR3 sequences, approximately 11% of them singletons. Trimming took 6 bases from V and 4 from J; bases not matched to a gene: 16. The CDR3 is made up of 16 amino acids. Germline CDR1 and CDR2: SQVTM and ANQGSEA. The sample holds many counts of this clonotype. The J gene is TRBJ2-3, the V gene TRBV29-1; 7 positions match TRBD1. This TCR derives from a human donor who donated a stem cell graft to a child with acute myeloid leukemia. Sequences were derived from PBMCs from the stem cell graft donor, sampled from the stem cell graft. CDR3 sequence: CSVWGSAGGSADTQYF. CDR3 sequence (DNA): TGCAGCGTCTGGGGGTCGGCAGGGGGTTCTGCAGATACGCAGTATTTT.